This T cell receptor (beta chain) stems from a study of T cells in Graves' hyperthyroidism and ophthalmopathy. Regions amplified from RNA transcripts were the TCR beta CDR3 regions. HTBI primers drove first-round RT-PCR of the TCR CDR3. MiXCR was run by TCRdb on the multiplex PCR reads, yielding one entry per CDR3 protein. In the table there are about 560,000 distinct CDR3 sequences, 16% of which are singletons. This clonotype was counted ten times or more. The CDR3 consists of 13 residues. Trimming removed 0 bases from V and 3 bases from J, with 8 bases in between. Looked up from germline, CDR1 is DFQATT and CDR2 is SNEGSKA (reference sequence).

The receptor's source is a woman between 18 and 29 years old with Graves' hyperthyroidism. V usage is TRBV20-1 and J usage is TRBJ1-1; D uncertain. The sequenced sample was blood. The CDR3 DNA reads TGCAGTGCTAGAGATCCCCGGGACACTGAAGCTTTCTTT. As protein: CSARDPRDTEAFF.